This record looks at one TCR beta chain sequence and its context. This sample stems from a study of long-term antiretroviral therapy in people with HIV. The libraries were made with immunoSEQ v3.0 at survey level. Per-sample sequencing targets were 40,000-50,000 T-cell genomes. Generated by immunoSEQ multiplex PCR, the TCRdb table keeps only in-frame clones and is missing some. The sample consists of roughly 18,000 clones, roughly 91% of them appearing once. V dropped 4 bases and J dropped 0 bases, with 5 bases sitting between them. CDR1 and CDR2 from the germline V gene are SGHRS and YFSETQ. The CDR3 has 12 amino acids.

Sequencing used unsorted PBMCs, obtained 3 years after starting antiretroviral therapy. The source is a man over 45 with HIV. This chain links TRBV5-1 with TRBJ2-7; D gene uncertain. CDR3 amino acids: CASSGASYEQYF. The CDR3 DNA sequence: TGCGCCAGCAGCGGAGCCTCCTACGAGCAGTACTTC.